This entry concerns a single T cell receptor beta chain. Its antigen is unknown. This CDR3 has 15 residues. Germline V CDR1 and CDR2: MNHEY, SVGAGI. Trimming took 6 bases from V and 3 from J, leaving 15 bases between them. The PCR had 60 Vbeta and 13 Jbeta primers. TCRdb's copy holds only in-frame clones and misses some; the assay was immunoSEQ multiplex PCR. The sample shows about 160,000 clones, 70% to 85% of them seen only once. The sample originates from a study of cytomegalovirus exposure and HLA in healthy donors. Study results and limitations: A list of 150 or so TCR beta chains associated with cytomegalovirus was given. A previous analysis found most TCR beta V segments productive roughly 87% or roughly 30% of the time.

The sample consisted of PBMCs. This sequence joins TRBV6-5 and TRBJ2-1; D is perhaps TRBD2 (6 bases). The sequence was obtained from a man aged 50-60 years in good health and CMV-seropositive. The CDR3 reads CASRLTSWGYNEQFF. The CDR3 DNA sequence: TGTGCCAGCAGACTGACTAGTTGGGGCTACAATGAGCAGTTCTTC.